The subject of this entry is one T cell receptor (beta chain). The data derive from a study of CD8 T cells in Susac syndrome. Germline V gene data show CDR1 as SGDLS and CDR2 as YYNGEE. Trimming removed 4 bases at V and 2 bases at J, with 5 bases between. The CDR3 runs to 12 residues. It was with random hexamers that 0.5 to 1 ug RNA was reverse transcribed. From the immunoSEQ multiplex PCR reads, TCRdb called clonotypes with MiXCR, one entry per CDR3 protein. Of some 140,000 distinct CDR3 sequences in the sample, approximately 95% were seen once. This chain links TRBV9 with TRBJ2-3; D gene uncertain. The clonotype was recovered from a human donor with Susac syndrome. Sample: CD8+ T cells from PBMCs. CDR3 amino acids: CASSTATDTQYF. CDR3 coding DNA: TGTGCCAGCAGCACCGCCACAGATACGCAGTATTTT.